This T cell receptor beta chain was documented in a study of CDR3 diversity in severe acne. Trimming took off 3 bases at V and 1 base at J, with 9 bases between the two ends. Germline V gives CDR1 MGHDK, CDR2 SYGVNS. CDR3 length: 14 amino acids. TCRdb passed the PCR reads through MiXCR, listing each CDR3 protein once. The repertoire has about 100,000 distinct CDR3 sequences, roughly half of them found once; the top ten carry 9.5% to 15%. The clonotype originates from a male donor with acne. V usage is TRBV25-1 and J usage is TRBJ1-1; D gene ambiguous. Sample: blood. CDR3 nucleotide sequence: TGTGCCAGCAGTGATTATTGGACGAACACTGAAGCTTTCTTT. The encoded protein is CASSDYWTNTEAFF.